The entry below describes one T cell receptor beta chain. This sample was included in a study of shared clonotypes between healthy human individuals. Terminally differentiated effector memory CD45RA+ cells were excluded from the naive CD8 cells, which were CD45RO-negative and positively selected for CCR7. Every donor was a Caucasian adult from Nashville, Tennessee. Looked up from germline, CDR1 is MNHEY and CDR2 is SMNVEV (reference sequence). The CDR3 is 14 amino acids. The V end was cut by 6 bases, the J end by 6 bases, with 12 bases between. Replicate PCRs run on sorted subsets employed roughly 190 ng DNA, 25,000 to 35,000 T cell genomes. Measured with immunoSEQ multiplex PCR; TCRdb has only the in-frame clones, and not every one. In the table there are 1.5 million to 2.5 million clones, roughly 95% of which are singletons.

The chain couples TRBV27 to TRBJ1-6; D not resolved. This receptor was taken from a man between 18 and 35 years old in good health. Material for sequencing was naive CD8+ T cells sorted from blood. In DNA form, the CDR3 reads TGTGCCAGCAGGCCGGTTGGGAGTAATTCACCCCTCCACTTT. As protein: CASRPVGSNSPLHF.